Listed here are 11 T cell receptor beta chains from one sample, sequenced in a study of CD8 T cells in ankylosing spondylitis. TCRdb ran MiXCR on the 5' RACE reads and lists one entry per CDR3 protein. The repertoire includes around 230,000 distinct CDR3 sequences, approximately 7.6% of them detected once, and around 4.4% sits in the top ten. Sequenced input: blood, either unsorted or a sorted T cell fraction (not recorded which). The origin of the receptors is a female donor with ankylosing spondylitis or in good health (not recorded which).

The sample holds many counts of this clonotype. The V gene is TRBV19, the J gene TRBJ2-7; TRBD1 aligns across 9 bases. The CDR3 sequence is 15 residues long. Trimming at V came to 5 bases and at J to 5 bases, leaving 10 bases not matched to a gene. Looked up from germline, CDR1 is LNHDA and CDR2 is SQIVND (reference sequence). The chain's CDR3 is CASSATGTGRDEQYF. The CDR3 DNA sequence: TGTGCCAGTAGTGCGACCGGGACAGGGCGAGACGAGCAGTACTTC.

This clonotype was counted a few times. The CDR3 loop reads CASSQRTSGGGANVLTF. The DNA for the CDR3 is TGCGCCAGCAGCCAACGGACTAGCGGCGGTGGGGCCAACGTCCTGACTTTC. The genes are TRBV4-3 and TRBJ2-6; 10 nucleotides line up with TRBD2. J lost 3 bases, V lost 2 bases, and 4 bases had no gene match. The germline CDR1 and CDR2 sequences are LGHNA and YSLEER. The CDR3 extends over 17 amino acids.

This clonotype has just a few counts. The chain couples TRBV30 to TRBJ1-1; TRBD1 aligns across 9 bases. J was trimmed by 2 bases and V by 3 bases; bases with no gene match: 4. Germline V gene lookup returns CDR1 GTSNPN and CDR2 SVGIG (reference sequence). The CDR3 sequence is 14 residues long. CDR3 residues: CAWREQGANTEAFF. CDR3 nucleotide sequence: TGTGCCTGGAGGGAACAGGGGGCAAACACTGAAGCTTTCTTT.

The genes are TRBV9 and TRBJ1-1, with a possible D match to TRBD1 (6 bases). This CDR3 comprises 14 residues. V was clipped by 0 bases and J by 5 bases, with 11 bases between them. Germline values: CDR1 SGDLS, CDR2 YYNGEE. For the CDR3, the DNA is TGTGCCAGCAGCGTAGAAACAGGGCAGACTGAAGCTTTCTTT. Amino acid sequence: CASSVETGQTEAFF. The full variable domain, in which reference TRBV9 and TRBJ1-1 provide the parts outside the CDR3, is DSGVTQTPKHLITATGQRVTLRCSPRSGDLSVYWYQQSLDQGLQFLIQYYNGEERAKGNILERFSAQQFPDLHSELNLSSLELGDSALYFCASSVETGQTEAFFGQGTRLTVV.

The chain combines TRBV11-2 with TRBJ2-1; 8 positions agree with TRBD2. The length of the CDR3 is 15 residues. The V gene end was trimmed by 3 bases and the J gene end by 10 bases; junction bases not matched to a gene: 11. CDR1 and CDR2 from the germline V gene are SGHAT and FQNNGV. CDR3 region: CASSLISGTIGEQFF. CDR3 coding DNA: TGTGCCAGCAGCTTGATTAGCGGGACGATCGGCGAGCAGTTCTTC.

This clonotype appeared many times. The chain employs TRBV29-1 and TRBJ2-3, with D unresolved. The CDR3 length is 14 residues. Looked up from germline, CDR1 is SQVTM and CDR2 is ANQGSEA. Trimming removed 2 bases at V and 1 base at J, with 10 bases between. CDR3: CSVEPLGGTDTQYF. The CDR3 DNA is TGCAGCGTTGAACCTCTGGGTGGCACAGATACGCAGTATTTT.

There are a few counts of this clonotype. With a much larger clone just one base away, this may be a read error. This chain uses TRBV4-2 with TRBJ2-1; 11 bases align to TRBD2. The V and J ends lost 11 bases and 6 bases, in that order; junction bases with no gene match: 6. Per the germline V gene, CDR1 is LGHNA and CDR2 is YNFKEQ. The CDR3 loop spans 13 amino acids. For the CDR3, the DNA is TGTGCCGGCTCTAGCGGGAGGAGCAATGAGCAGTTCTTC. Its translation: CAGSSGRSNEQFF.

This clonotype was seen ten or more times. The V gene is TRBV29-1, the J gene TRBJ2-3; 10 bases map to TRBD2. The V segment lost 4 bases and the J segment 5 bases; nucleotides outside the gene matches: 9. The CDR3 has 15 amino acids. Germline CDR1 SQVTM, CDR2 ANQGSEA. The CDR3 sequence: CSVVELAGAGDTQYF. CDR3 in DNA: TGCAGCGTTGTTGAGCTAGCGGGGGCCGGAGATACGCAGTATTTT.

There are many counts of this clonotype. CDR3 protein: CASSYPGLANNEQFF. CDR3 nucleotide sequence: TGTGCCAGCAGTTACCCGGGACTAGCGAACAATGAGCAGTTCTTC. The J gene is TRBJ2-1, the V gene TRBV6-5, with 10 bases lining up with TRBD2. The V and J ends lost 2 bases and 5 bases, in that order; junction bases with no gene match: 3. The CDR3 has 15 amino acids. Germline assignment: CDR1 MNHEY and CDR2 SVGAGI.

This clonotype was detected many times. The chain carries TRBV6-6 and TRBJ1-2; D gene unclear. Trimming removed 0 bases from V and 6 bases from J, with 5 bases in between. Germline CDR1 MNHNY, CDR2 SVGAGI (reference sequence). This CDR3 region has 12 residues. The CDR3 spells CASSYSGDGYTF. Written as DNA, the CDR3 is TGTGCCAGCAGTTACTCTGGGGATGGCTACACCTTC.

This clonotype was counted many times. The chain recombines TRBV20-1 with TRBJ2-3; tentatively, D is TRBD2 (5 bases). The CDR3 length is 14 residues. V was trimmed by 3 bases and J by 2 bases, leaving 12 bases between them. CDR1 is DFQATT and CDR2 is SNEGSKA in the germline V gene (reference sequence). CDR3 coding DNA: TGCAGTGCTAGTCCTAGCTCCCCCACAGATACGCAGTATTTT. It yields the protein CSASPSSPTDTQYF.